The clone carrying this T cell receptor (beta chain) has just one count. The antigen is undetermined. V shed 6 bases and J shed 6 bases, with 18 bases lying between them. The germline gives CDR1 MNHEY, CDR2 SMNVEV (reference sequence). The CDR3 runs 15 residues. Both 60 Vbeta primers and 13 Jbeta primers went into the PCR. Measured with immunoSEQ multiplex PCR; TCRdb has only the in-frame clones, and not every one. The profile shows more than 80,000 clones, roughly 76% of them singletons. The sample originates from a study of cytomegalovirus exposure and HLA in healthy donors. Study-wide results and limits: Cytomegalovirus-associated status was assigned to around 160 TCR beta chains.

The sequenced material came from PBMCs. The V and J genes are TRBV27 and TRBJ1-5; the D gene is possibly TRBD1 (6 bases). This TCR came from a woman in her forties or fifties in good health and CMV-seropositive. As DNA, the CDR3 is TGTGCCAGCAGCCTCATACAGGGAGGGAGTCAGCCCCAGCATTTT. As protein: CASSLIQGGSQPQHF.